One and the same sample provided the 8 T cell receptor beta chains below, sequenced in a study of CD8 T cells in ankylosing spondylitis (TCRdb year 2017). The method was 5' RACE. The reads were generated on an Illumina HiSeq 2500. Using fastp at Q25 and MiXCR, TCRdb reprocessed the public reads and kept productive beta chains. Rows with a matching CDR3 protein are joined into one entry that keeps the most common DNA and genes. The sample records about 200,000 distinct CDR3 sequences, roughly 24% of which are singletons. The ten most abundant clones make up less than 8.5% of the sample. The sample taken for sequencing was blood, either unsorted or a sorted T cell fraction (not recorded which). These receptors came from a male donor with ankylosing spondylitis or in good health (not recorded which).

This clonotype showed up many times. The gene calls are TRBV7-2 and TRBJ2-1; D possibly corresponds to TRBD1 (5 bases). V lost 6 bases and J lost 8, with 11 bases in between. CDR3 length: 12 residues. The germline gives CDR1 SGHTA, CDR2 FQGNSA. The CDR3 region is CASSSRGYEQFF. CDR3 in DNA: TGTGCCAGCAGTAGTAGGGGATATGAGCAGTTCTTC.

In its sample, this clonotype was seen many times. The genes are TRBV6-2 or TRBV6-3 and TRBJ2-2; 10 nucleotides agree with TRBD1. This CDR3 contains 16 residues. J was trimmed by 7 bases and V by 5 bases; bases with no gene match: 10. Germline V gene sequence: CDR1 MNHEY, CDR2 SVGEGT. Here the CDR3 reads CASSIGGTGVFGELFF. The CDR3 DNA sequence: TGTGCCAGCAGTATCGGAGGGACAGGGGTTTTCGGGGAGCTGTTTTTT.

This clonotype was picked up many times. The chain carries TRBV29-1 and TRBJ2-1; D may be TRBD1 (6 bases). The CDR3 extends over 13 amino acids. Germline V gene data show CDR1 as SQVTM and CDR2 as ANQGSEA. V lost 6 bases and J 2 bases, leaving 11 bases between the germline ends. CDR3 sequence (DNA): TGCAGCGTACGACAGGTTACCTACAATGAGCAGTTCTTC. Translation gives CSVRQVTYNEQFF.

V is TRBV5-1 and J is TRBJ2-3; maybe TRBD2 (5 bases). The ends were cut back, 4 bases at V and 3 bases at J, with 15 bases in the middle. Germline lookup yields CDR1 SGHRS and CDR2 YFSETQ. The CDR3 has 15 residues. CDR3 region: CASSPPGSGTDTQYF. In nucleotides, the CDR3 is TGCGCCAGCAGCCCCCCCGGCTCGGGGACAGATACGCAGTATTTT.

This clonotype has a count of ten or more. The rearrangement joins TRBV5-1 to TRBJ2-3, with D possibly being TRBD1 or TRBD2 (6 bases each). CDR3 length equals 15 residues. Looked up from germline, CDR1 is SGHRS and CDR2 is YFSETQ. Trimming removed 0 bases from V and 2 bases from J, with 10 bases in between. CDR3 DNA: TGCGCCAGCAGCTTGGAGGGGGGACCCACAGATACGCAGTATTTT. It specifies CASSLEGGPTDTQYF.

This clonotype occurred a few times. The rearrangement uses TRBV20-1 and TRBJ2-1; D ambiguous. Germline CDR1 and CDR2: DFQATT and SNEGSKA (reference sequence). Trimming took 2 bases from V and 7 from J, leaving 12 bases between them. The CDR3 covers 13 residues. The CDR3 coding sequence is TGCAGTGCTAGACTTGTGGAGTGGAATGAGCAGTTCTTC. It encodes CSARLVEWNEQFF.

The CDR3: CASSSRAGEPQETQYF. The CDR3 coding sequence is TGTGCCAGCAGCTCGAGAGCAGGGGAGCCCCAAGAGACCCAGTACTTC. The gene calls are TRBV7-2 and TRBJ2-5; TRBD1 might be the D (6 bases). Per germline, CDR1 SGHTA and CDR2 FQGNSA. This CDR3 contains 16 residues. The V and J ends lost 4 bases and 1 base respectively, with 16 bases between them.

This chain connects TRBV20-1 to TRBJ2-7, with TRBD1 matching over 7 bases. Germline V CDR1 and CDR2: DFQATT, SNEGSKA (reference sequence). Germline trimming cut 6 bases from V and 2 bases from J; bases unmatched to any gene: 7. The CDR3 has 13 residues. The CDR3 is CSAQGQRPYEQYF. As DNA, the CDR3 is TGCAGTGCCCAGGGACAGAGACCCTACGAGCAGTACTTC.